One sample yielded the 12 T cell receptor beta chains listed below, sequenced in a study of T cells and Merkel cell carcinoma outcomes. Sequencing was performed with immunoSEQ multiplex PCR; in TCRdb, only in-frame clones are kept and a portion is missing. Seen here are approximately 510 clones, around 88% observed once, and the top ten hold roughly 10%. The sequencing sample was made of tumor tissue from Merkel cell carcinoma. These receptors were collected from a human donor with Merkel cell carcinoma.

In nucleotides, the CDR3 is TGTGCCCGTACAGGGGCTGGGGCCAACGTCCTGACTTTC. It codes for CARTGAGANVLTF. This chain connects TRBV30 to TRBJ2-6; the match to TRBD1 covers 7 bases. CDR1 is GTSNPN and CDR2 is SVGIG in the germline V gene (reference sequence). The CDR3 spans 13 residues. V trimming: 8 bases; J trimming: 2 bases; junction bases outside the gene matches: 3.

The chain recombines TRBV30 with TRBJ2-2, with 10 nucleotides matching TRBD2. The CDR3 spans 14 residues. CDR1 GTSNPN and CDR2 SVGIG come from the germline V gene (reference sequence). V dropped 8 bases and J dropped 0; count of bases not matched to a gene: 3. CDR3 DNA: TGTGCCCTAGCGGGGGACACGAACACCGGGGAGCTGTTTTTT. Translating it yields CALAGDTNTGELFF.

The chain joins TRBV30 to TRBJ2-7; the D is unclear. Trimming stripped 1 base from V and 7 bases from J, with 14 bases between. The CDR3 has 13 residues. Germline V gives CDR1 GTSNPN, CDR2 SVGIG (reference sequence). CDR3 sequence: CAWSGPRMGEQYF. CDR3 DNA: TGTGCCTGGAGTGGGCCCAGGATGGGGGAGCAGTACTTC.

As to this clone: Other DNA variants within this sample encode the same CDR3. This sequence joins TRBV19 and TRBJ2-3, with D possibly matching TRBD2 (6 bases). Germline V gives CDR1 LNHDA, CDR2 SQIVND (reference sequence). V lost 3 bases and J lost 2, with 12 bases in between. CDR3 length equals 15 residues. CDR3 protein: CASSIGAGFTDTQYF. Here the CDR3 DNA reads TGTGCCAGTAGTATCGGGGCGGGATTCACAGATACGCAGTATTTT.

This chain connects TRBV14 to TRBJ2-3; no definite D call. CDR3 size: 11 residues. The germline V gene encodes CDR1 SGHDN and CDR2 FVKESK. V shed 5 bases and J shed 2 bases, with 2 bases lying between them. The CDR3 region is CASSFTDTQYF. CDR3 DNA sequence: TGTGCCAGCAGCTTCACAGATACGCAGTATTTT.

In DNA form, the CDR3 reads TGTGCCTTAGCAGGGAATACTAACTATGGCTACACCTTC. Its protein is CALAGNTNYGYTF. This chain links TRBV30 with TRBJ1-2; weak D call: TRBD1 (5 bases). CDR1 GTSNPN and CDR2 SVGIG come from the germline V gene (reference sequence). V was pared by 7 bases and J by 0 bases, with 12 bases between. This CDR3 is built from 13 residues.

The genes are TRBV27 and TRBJ2-5; 10 bases agree with TRBD1. The CDR3 sequence is 17 residues long. The junction had 18 bases not matched to a gene; V was cut back by 10 bases and J by 4 bases. Germline V gene sequence: CDR1 MNHEY, CDR2 SMNVEV (reference sequence). The CDR3 here is CAITDRGRPARRETQYF. CDR3 DNA: TGTGCCATTACTGACAGGGGGCGCCCAGCCAGGAGAGAGACCCAGTACTTC.

V and J are TRBV5-1 and TRBJ1-2; a possible D gene is TRBD1 (6 bases). V shed 0 bases and J shed 4 bases, with 10 bases lying between them. Germline CDR1 SGHRS, CDR2 YFSETQ. The CDR3 is 14 residues long. The CDR3 DNA reads as TGCGCCAGCAGCTTGGCCGGACAGCTCTATGGCTACACCTTC. It is translated as CASSLAGQLYGYTF.

J is TRBJ2-4 and V is TRBV5-6; 7 nucleotides match TRBD2. CDR1 and CDR2 (germline): SGHDT, YYEEEE. The trim removed 8 bases at V and 0 bases at J, leaving 11 bases unmatched. This CDR3 has 16 amino acids. The CDR3 reads CARGSGAGLAKNIQYF. CDR3 DNA: TGTGCCAGGGGTTCTGGAGCGGGGTTAGCCAAAAACATTCAGTACTTC.

V and J are TRBV19 and TRBJ1-5; possibly TRBD1 for D (5 bases). The CDR3 has 14 amino acids. CDR1 is LNHDA and CDR2 is SQIVND in the germline V gene (reference sequence). The ends were cut back, 3 bases at V and 13 bases at J, with 19 bases in the middle. The CDR3 nucleotides are TGTGCCAGTAGTATCGGGGGGGAGGGTTTTAGACAGCATTTT. Translated, it gives CASSIGGEGFRQHF.

V gene TRBV7-9 combines with J gene TRBJ2-1; a possible D gene is TRBD1 (6 bases). The V end lost 5 bases, the J end lost 13 bases, and 15 bases lay between the germline ends. The CDR3 runs to 12 residues. Germline CDR1 SEHNR, CDR2 FQNEAQ (reference sequence). The DNA for the CDR3 is TGTGCCAGCAGCCTAGGGACATTTAAACAGTTCTTC. It specifies CASSLGTFKQFF.

Here the CDR3 DNA reads TGCGCCAGCAGCCAAGGTCGGATACAGTTCTTC. It yields the protein CASSQGRIQFF. The chain joins TRBV4-1 to TRBJ2-1; D is ambiguous. Germline V gene lookup returns CDR1 MGHRA and CDR2 YSYEKL. The CDR3 sequence is 11 residues long. V shed 1 base and J shed 13 bases, with 8 bases lying between them.